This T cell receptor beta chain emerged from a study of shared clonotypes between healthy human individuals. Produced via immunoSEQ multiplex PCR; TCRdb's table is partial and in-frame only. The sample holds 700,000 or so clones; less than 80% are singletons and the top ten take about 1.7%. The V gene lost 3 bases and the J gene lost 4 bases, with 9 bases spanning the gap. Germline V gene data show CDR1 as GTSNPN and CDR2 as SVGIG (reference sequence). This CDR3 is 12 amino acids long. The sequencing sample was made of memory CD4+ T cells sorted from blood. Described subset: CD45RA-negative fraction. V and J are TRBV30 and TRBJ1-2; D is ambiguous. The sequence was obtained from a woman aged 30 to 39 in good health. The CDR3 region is CAWRAGRYGYTF. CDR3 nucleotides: TGTGCCTGGAGAGCCGGGCGCTATGGCTACACCTTC.